This is a list of T cell receptor beta chains from one sample in a study of cytomegalovirus exposure and HLA in healthy donors. This table comes from immunoSEQ multiplex PCR, and its TCRdb copy is limited to in-frame clones, with some not included. The table lists about 160,000 clones, 80% of them singletons, with 9.7% in the top ten. The sample was PBMCs. All receptors derive from a man younger than 30 in good health and CMV-seropositive. Both conserved end residues are part of each CDR3. A D gene is named only where the DNA matches it firmly. A clone size is listed for some rows: how often the clone was seen (once, few, many), or a class if it is expanded.

cdr3_aa,cdr3_nt,v_call,d_call,j_call,clone_size
CSVVPGQVEAFF,TGCAGCGTAGTGCCGGGACAGGTAGAGGCTTTCTTT,TRBV29-1,TRBD1,TRBJ1-1,.
CATQTRARTGELFF,TGTGCCACTCAGACACGAGCACGCACCGGGGAGCTGTTTTTT,TRBV10-3,.,TRBJ2-2,.
CASSTGTGISSYEQYF,TGTGCCAGCAGCACCGGGACAGGTATTAGCTCCTACGAGCAGTACTTC,TRBV5-4,TRBD1,TRBJ2-7,few
CASSLSGNQPQHF,TGTGCCAGCAGTTTGTCCGGGAATCAGCCCCAGCATTTT,TRBV28,.,TRBJ1-5,.
CASRDPGLSSGANVLTF,TGTGCCAGCAGAGACCCGGGACTTAGCTCTGGGGCCAACGTCCTGACTTTC,TRBV2,.,TRBJ2-6,.
CASSLGGGGQETQYF,TGTGCCAGCAGCTTAGGGGGGGGTGGACAAGAGACCCAGTACTTC,TRBV7-9,TRBD2,TRBJ2-5,.
CASGWAILSTDTQYF,TGTGCCAGCGGCTGGGCTATACTGAGCACAGATACGCAGTATTTT,TRBV6-1,.,TRBJ2-3,.
CSGSQGVAEAFF,TGCAGCGGATCTCAGGGGGTGGCTGAAGCTTTCTTT,TRBV29-1,TRBD1,TRBJ1-1,.
CASSLSGTGFGAFF,TGTGCCAGCAGTTTATCCGGGACAGGGTTTGGGGCTTTCTTT,TRBV27,TRBD1,TRBJ1-1,.
CASSSGTGLNGYTF,TGTGCCAGCAGCTCTGGAACAGGGTTAAATGGCTACACCTTC,TRBV11-2,.,TRBJ1-2,.
CAWSAGGGYTF,TGTGCCTGGAGTGCCGGGGGGGGCTACACCTTC,TRBV30,.,TRBJ1-2,.
CASSQGALGEIFF,TGCGCCAGCAGCCAAGGTGCCCTAGGGGAAATCTTTTTT,TRBV4-1,.,TRBJ1-5,.
CSVGGQGVGGYTF,TGCAGCGTTGGTGGACAGGGAGTCGGTGGCTACACCTTC,TRBV29-1,TRBD1,TRBJ1-2,.
CAWSVTGGEQYF,TGTGCCTGGAGTGTAACAGGGGGCGAGCAGTACTTC,TRBV30,TRBD1,TRBJ2-7,.
CASKLGGTGSSGANVLTF,TGCGCCAGCAAGCTCGGAGGGACAGGGAGCTCTGGGGCCAACGTCCTGACTTTC,TRBV5-1,TRBD1,TRBJ2-6,.
CASSPATGSSPGELFF,TGTGCCAGCAGCCCCGCGACAGGGTCGAGCCCCGGGGAGCTGTTTTTT,TRBV7-2,TRBD1,TRBJ2-2,.
CASSLRGREPQHF,TGTGCCAGCAGCTTACGAGGGCGGGAGCCCCAGCATTTT,TRBV7-6,.,TRBJ1-5,.
CASRGWSYNEQFF,TGCGCCAGCCGGGGTTGGTCCTACAATGAGCAGTTCTTC,TRBV10-2,.,TRBJ2-1,once
CASSLRAGPHSYNEQFF,TGTGCCAGCAGCTTGAGAGCAGGCCCCCACTCCTACAATGAGCAGTTCTTC,TRBV5-4,.,TRBJ2-1,.
CASSPSPGTHTEAFF,TGTGCCAGCAGCCCCTCCCCCGGGACACACACTGAAGCTTTCTTT,TRBV7-8,.,TRBJ1-1,.
CASSKGAGVFGNEQFF,TGTGCCAGCAGCAAAGGAGCGGGAGTTTTCGGCAATGAGCAGTTCTTC,TRBV11-2,TRBD2,TRBJ2-1,once
CAISVGGQNEQFF,TGTGCCATCAGTGTTGGAGGGCAGAATGAGCAGTTCTTC,TRBV10-3,.,TRBJ2-1,.
CASSPQRGNTEAFF,TGTGCCAGCAGCCCCCAAAGAGGGAACACTGAAGCTTTCTTT,TRBV4-2,.,TRBJ1-1,.